This T cell receptor beta chain stems from a study of OX40 agonist ivuxolimab in advanced cancers. Unmatched junction bases numbered 7, after V lost 4 bases and J lost 3 bases. CDR3 length equals 16 residues. Germline values: CDR1 SGHTA, CDR2 FQGNSA. Generated by immunoSEQ multiplex PCR, the TCRdb table keeps only in-frame clones and is missing some. Seen here are over 60,000 clones, about 88% observed once, and the top ten hold about 4%. The source of this sequence is an adult with an advanced solid tumor such as melanoma, head and neck, liver or kidney cancer. The sequencing used CD4+ or CD8+ T cells sorted from blood, collected in a trial of the OX40 agonist ivuxolimab. The rearrangement joins TRBV7-2 to TRBJ2-5, with 11 bases lining up with TRBD2. CDR3 protein: CASSSAQLAGEETQYF. CDR3 coding DNA: TGTGCCAGCAGCTCCGCCCAACTAGCGGGAGAAGAGACCCAGTACTTC.